The source of this TCR beta chain is a study of identical twins. Study-level results: Model-predicted out-of-frame TCR alpha sharing fell below observed values in monozygotic twins.

For this clonotype: Antigen unknown.

A universal primer site arose from template switching, and cDNA bore unique molecular identifiers. TCRdb processed the 5' RACE reads anew with MiXCR; each CDR3 protein has one entry. The data contain around 1.7 million distinct CDR3 sequences, about 31% of them singletons. The CDR3 runs to 14 residues. The V gene's germline CDR1 is WSHSY and CDR2 SAAADI. The specimen sequenced was cord blood. The V gene is TRBV10-2, the J gene TRBJ2-4; TRBD1 aligns across 9 bases. The assigned J gene may be wrong: the sequence end matches TRBJ2-7 better. This TCR was recovered from a newborn girl in good health. This CDR3 reads CASNPGQGSDEQYF. CDR3 sequence (DNA): TGCGCCAGTAATCCGGGACAGGGTTCCGACGAGCAGTACTTC.